This TCR beta chain was identified during a study of blood T cell repertoires in COVID-19. CDR1 is MNHEY and CDR2 is SVGAGI in the germline V gene. Trimming stripped 4 bases from V and 0 bases from J, with 12 bases between. CDR3 length: 16 residues. Repertoires were generated with immunoSEQ multiplex PCR, while TCRdb's copy carries only in-frame clones and drops some. This table holds around 400,000 clones, around 92% found once. Recovery among Cohort 3 donors was established by two negative PCRs, clearance, or symptom resolution. This clonotype was sampled from a young woman who had recovered from COVID-19. Sequenced sample: PBMCs or T cells enriched from blood (not recorded which). The genes are TRBV6-5 and TRBJ1-4; the D is unclear. CDR3 nucleotides: TGTGCCAGCAGTTCTCCCGCGGGAGCAACTAATGAAAAACTGTTTTTT. It translates to CASSSPAGATNEKLFF.